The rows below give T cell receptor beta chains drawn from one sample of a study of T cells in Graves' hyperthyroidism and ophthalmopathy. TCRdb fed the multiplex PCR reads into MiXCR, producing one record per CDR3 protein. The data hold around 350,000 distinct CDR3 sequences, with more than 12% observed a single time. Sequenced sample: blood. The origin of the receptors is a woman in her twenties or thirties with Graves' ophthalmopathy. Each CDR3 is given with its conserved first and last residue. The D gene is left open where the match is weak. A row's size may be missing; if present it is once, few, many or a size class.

TGTGCCAGCTGCGACCAGGGTGTATGGACCGGGGAGCTGTTTTTT	CASCDQGVWTGELFF	TRBV28	TRBJ2-2	-	many
TGTGCCTGGGACGGAAGCAGGAGGGGAGAGACCCAGTACTTC	CAWDGSRRGETQYF	TRBV30	TRBJ2-5	-	-
TGTGCCAGCAGCTTTGCCCCATGGAGGATAGTCCCCCATTACACTGAAGCTTTCTTT	CASSFAPWRIVPHYTEAFF	TRBV11-2	TRBJ1-1	-	few
TGTGCCAGCAGCTCAGGGGGGACTAGCGCCTACAATGAGCAGTTCTTC	CASSSGGTSAYNEQFF	TRBV7-3	TRBJ2-1	TRBD2	-
TGTGCCAGCAGCTTAGAGCGGTCCAACACTGAAGCTTTCTTT	CASSLERSNTEAFF	TRBV7-9	TRBJ1-1	-	many
TGTGCCAGCAGCCACCTTACTAGCGGGAGGGCAGCAGATACGCAGTATTTT	CASSHLTSGRAADTQYF	TRBV7-2	TRBJ2-3	TRBD2	-
TGCAGTGCTAGAGATGCTAGCGGGGGCGACCGCTCCTACGAGCAGTACTTC	CSARDASGGDRSYEQYF	TRBV20-1	TRBJ2-7	TRBD2	many
TGCAGTGCCGAAAACGGCCCCGGGACAGGGGGCATGGATCAGCCCCAGCATTTT	CSAENGPGTGGMDQPQHF	TRBV20-1	TRBJ1-5	TRBD1	-
TGCGCCAGCAGCTTGGGGCCAGGCGAGGGGAACACTGAAGCTTTCTTT	CASSLGPGEGNTEAFF	TRBV5-1	TRBJ1-1	-	many
TGTGCCAGCACCAACCGTTGGGGCGGGGGGGGTGGAGATACGCAGTATTTT	CASTNRWGGGGGDTQYF	TRBV9	TRBJ2-3	TRBD2	many
TGTGCCAGTAACAGTTTCCTTAATCAGCCCCAGCATTTT	CASNSFLNQPQHF	TRBV6-1	TRBJ1-5	-	many
TGCAGTGCCACAGACAGGACCCATAACTATGGCTACACCTTC	CSATDRTHNYGYTF	TRBV20-1	TRBJ1-2	-	-
TGTGGCAGCAGCTTTTCTCCGACAGCTAGTAATGAAAAACTGTTTTTT	CGSSFSPTASNEKLFF	TRBV5-6	TRBJ1-4	-	-
TGTGCCAGCAGTGAATCTACGGGGCACACAGATACGCAGTATTTT	CASSESTGHTDTQYF	TRBV25-1	TRBJ2-3	-	-
TGCAGCGCGAGGGTGGGGGTGGATCAGCCCCAGCATTTT	CSARVGVDQPQHF	TRBV29-1	TRBJ1-5	-	many
TGTGCCACGGGGGCCAACACCGGGGAGCTGTTTTTT	CATGANTGELFF	TRBV3-1	TRBJ2-2	-	many
TGTGCCAGTAGCGTAAAGAGGGGCACTGAAGCTTTCTTT	CASSVKRGTEAFF	TRBV19	TRBJ1-1	-	-
TGTGCCAGCAGCCTTACTGCCGGGGACTGGAATCAGCCCCAGCATTTT	CASSLTAGDWNQPQHF	TRBV7-2	TRBJ1-5	-	many
TGCAGTGCTCGAACCCGGGACAGGGTCAGAATGGCCATTCAGTACTTC	CSARTRDRVRMAIQYF	TRBV20-1	TRBJ2-4	TRBD1	many
TGCGCCAGCTCCACGGGGGGAGAGCAGTACTTC	CASSTGGEQYF	TRBV10-2	TRBJ2-7	TRBD2	many
TGTGCCAGTAGTCCCCGCCTAGGGTCGAGGAGCTATGGCTACACCTTC	CASSPRLGSRSYGYTF	TRBV19	TRBJ1-2	-	-
TGCGCCAGCAGCTTGGCACGGATGGAGGATCAGCCCCAGCATTTT	CASSLARMEDQPQHF	TRBV5-1	TRBJ1-5	-	many
TGTGCCAGCAGGGTAACCCTTCGCGAGCAGTACTTC	CASRVTLREQYF	TRBV6-2/TRBV6-3	TRBJ2-7	-	-
TGTGCCAGCTCACCAGCCGGGACAGCGCGTGATACGCAGTATTTT	CASSPAGTARDTQYF	TRBV18	TRBJ2-3	TRBD1	many
TGTGCCAGCAGCGCGACTAGCCGCACAGATACGCAGTATTTT	CASSATSRTDTQYF	TRBV9	TRBJ2-3	TRBD2	-
TGTGCCAGCAGTTTGTCACAAGTCGCGGAGCAGTACTTC	CASSLSQVAEQYF	TRBV12-3/TRBV12-4	TRBJ2-7	-	many
TGTGCCAGCAGCCCTTGGACTAGCGGGGGAAGTCTGGCCTACGAGCAGTACTTC	CASSPWTSGGSLAYEQYF	TRBV3-1	TRBJ2-7	TRBD2	-
TGTGCCAGCAGCTTGCCTGGTGCGGGGGCTACAGATACGCAGTATTTT	CASSLPGAGATDTQYF	TRBV5-4	TRBJ2-3	-	few
TGTGCCAGCAGCCACCTTCGGGGAGGGGATGGCTACACCTTC	CASSHLRGGDGYTF	TRBV3-1	TRBJ1-2	-	many
TGTGCCACCTGGCGATATGGCTACACCTTC	CATWRYGYTF	TRBV6-1	TRBJ1-2	-	-
TGTGCCAGCAGGCTTAGACAGGGGGTGAACACTGAAGCTTTCTTT	CASRLRQGVNTEAFF	TRBV2	TRBJ1-1	TRBD1	many
TGTGCCAGTAGTATAACGCAGGGCACAGATACGCAGTATTTT	CASSITQGTDTQYF	TRBV19	TRBJ2-3	-	-
TGTGCCAGCAGTTTCTACCCGGGGCGGGGGGCCTACGAGCAGTACTTC	CASSFYPGRGAYEQYF	TRBV12-3/TRBV12-4	TRBJ2-7	TRBD2	many
TGTGCCAGCAGCATACTCCCTCGGCCGGGACAGGGTGGCAATGAGCAGTTCTTC	CASSILPRPGQGGNEQFF	TRBV11-2	TRBJ2-1	TRBD1	many
TGCGCCAGCAGCCAAGATGGGGGTTTAACTGAAGCTTTCTTT	CASSQDGGLTEAFF	TRBV4-1	TRBJ1-1	-	many
TGTGCCAGCAGCCGGGGTGGGGTCGTGTCCGAGCAGTACTTC	CASSRGGVVSEQYF	TRBV3-1	TRBJ2-7	-	many